A single sample gave rise to the 15 T cell receptor beta chains below, sequenced in a study of CD8+CD57+ T cells in acquired aplastic anemia (dated by TCRdb to 2016 to 2018). Expansion of CD8+CD57+ cells had been shown by flow cytometry in the patients chosen for sequencing. Sequencing was performed on an Illumina HiSeq 2000. TCR beta VDJ combination and CDR3 sequence profiling used genomic DNA as the template. TCRdb's own reprocessing of the public reads used fastp at Q25 and MiXCR and kept productive beta chains. All rows with the same CDR3 protein become a single entry with the most common DNA and genes. In all, the sample holds some 92,000 distinct CDR3 sequences, and less than 75% of those were seen once. The ten largest account for more than 55% of the sample. Sample: sorted CD4+, CD8+, or CD8+CD57+ T cells (not recorded which) from PBMCs. These receptors originate from a human donor with aplastic anemia.

The chain has TRBV29-1 and TRBJ2-7, with a tentative D call TRBD2 (6 bases). This CDR3 comprises 13 residues. Trimming removed 4 bases at V and 3 bases at J, with 13 bases between. Germline CDR1 is SQVTM and CDR2 is ANQGSEA. CDR3 sequence: CSVGGLALYEQYF. CDR3 bases: TGCAGCGTTGGTGGTCTAGCGCTCTACGAGCAGTACTTC.

This clonotype was seen more than once but under ten times. The chain is built from TRBV19 and TRBJ1-6; 8 bases are shared with TRBD1. V gave up 5 bases and J gave up 0 bases; unmatched junction bases: 6. CDR1 and CDR2 from the germline V gene are LNHDA and SQIVND (reference sequence). The CDR3 sequence is 17 residues long. CDR3 nucleotide sequence: TGTGCCAGTAGTTGGGCAGGGGGCGTCTCCTATAATTCACCCCTCCACTTT. The encoded protein is CASSWAGGVSYNSPLHF.

The chain recombines TRBV24-1 with TRBJ2-3; 8 bases line up with TRBD1. This CDR3 contains 15 residues. V shed 3 bases and J 4 bases; nucleotides not matched to a gene: 5. Germline CDR1 and CDR2: KGHDR and SFDVKD. CDR3 DNA sequence: TGTGCCACCAGTGATCTAGGACAGGGCCCAGATACGCAGTATTTT. The encoded protein is CATSDLGQGPDTQYF.

The rearrangement joins TRBV7-3 to TRBJ2-7, with 8 bases that match TRBD1. The V gene's germline CDR1 is SGHTA and CDR2 FQGTGA. This CDR3 has 15 residues. V shed 5 bases, J shed 3 bases, and the junction held 9 bases outside the gene matches. The CDR3 nucleotides are TGTGCCAGCAGCATTCCGGGACAGGCAGTCTACGAGCAGTACTTC. It specifies CASSIPGQAVYEQYF.

This sequence joins TRBV20-1 and TRBJ1-6; 9 bases fit TRBD1. Germline CDR1 reads DFQATT; CDR2 reads SNEGSKA (reference sequence). Trimming removed 2 bases from V and 5 bases from J; junction bases left unmatched: 4. The CDR3 runs 15 residues. CDR3 in DNA: TGCAGTGCTAGACGGACAGGGGATAATAATTCACCCCTCCACTTT. Translating gives CSARRTGDNNSPLHF.

Concerning this clonotype itself: At one of its ends the junction is not consistent with the germline gene, which may arise from a read error. V usage is TRBV4-1 and J usage is TRBJ2-5; the D gene is possibly TRBD1 (6 bases). The CDR3 spans 15 residues. The germline V gene has CDR1 MGHRA and CDR2 YSYEKL. The CDR3 DNA sequence: TGCGCCAACAGCCAAGATTCAGCTAGGGGGGAGACCCAGTACTTC. As protein: CANSQDSARGETQYF.

V gene TRBV12-5 combines with J gene TRBJ2-7; D ambiguous. This CDR3 has 12 residues. Between the trimmed V and J ends, which lost 0 bases and 4 bases, there was a span of 4 bases. CDR1 and CDR2 from the germline V gene are LGHNT and FRNRAP. The CDR3 spells CASGLVGYEQYF. The CDR3 DNA sequence: TGTGCTAGTGGTTTGGTTGGGTACGAGCAGTACTTC.

The chain links TRBV6-1 to TRBJ2-1; D remains unclear. The germline V gene encodes CDR1 MNHNS and CDR2 SASEGT. V gave up 6 bases and J gave up 5 bases, with 11 bases separating them. This CDR3 contains 13 residues. The CDR3 loop reads CASRSPVDNEQFF. In nucleotides, the CDR3 is TGTGCCAGCAGATCCCCAGTAGACAATGAGCAGTTCTTC.

V usage is TRBV7-8 and J usage is TRBJ1-6, with D tentatively TRBD1 (5 bases). There are 13 residues in the CDR3. V was pared by 5 bases and J by 10 bases, with 12 bases between. CDR1 is SGHVS and CDR2 is FQNEAQ in the germline V gene. CDR3 in DNA: TGTGCCAGCAGCCGGGACCCGAACTCACCCCTCCACTTT. Protein: CASSRDPNSPLHF.

Details on this clonotype: One end of the junction fails to match germline, which may point to a read error. CDR3 amino acids: CTSNSGSSLSTDTQYF. The CDR3 DNA follows: TGCACCAGCAACAGCGGGAGTTCGCTAAGCACAGATACGCAGTATTTT. This sequence joins TRBV5-1 and TRBJ2-3; 8 nucleotides align to TRBD2. The CDR3 length is 16 residues. CDR1 SGHRS and CDR2 YFSETQ come from the germline V gene.

This clonotype has a handful of counts. The chain carries TRBV7-2 and TRBJ2-5, with D hard to call. Trimming took 6 bases from V and 2 from J, leaving 10 bases between them. Germline V gene sequence: CDR1 SGHTA, CDR2 FQGNSA. This CDR3 spans 13 amino acids. The CDR3 nucleotides read TGTGCCAGCAGTTTATCTCGGCAAGAGACCCAGTACTTC. Translation gives CASSLSRQETQYF.

This chain connects TRBV18 to TRBJ1-2, with TRBD1 matching 8 bases. In germline, CDR1 is KGHSH, CDR2 LQKENI. V trimming: 3 bases; J trimming: 5 bases; junction bases outside the gene matches: 2. This CDR3 is built from 13 residues. Here the CDR3 reads CASSPGQAYGYTF. CDR3 bases: TGTGCCAGCTCACCGGGACAGGCTTATGGCTACACCTTC.

The chain combines TRBV20-1 with TRBJ2-7; tentatively, D is TRBD1 (6 bases). The V gene lost 3 bases and the J gene lost 1 base, with 10 bases spanning the gap. The CDR3 length is 13 residues. Germline values: CDR1 DFQATT, CDR2 SNEGSKA (reference sequence). CDR3 DNA: TGCAGTGCTAGGAGAGACAGGTCCTACGAGCAGTACTTC. Amino acids: CSARRDRSYEQYF.

The chain has TRBV7-2 and TRBJ1-1, with D possibly TRBD1 on 5 matching bases. The germline V and J ends were trimmed by 5 bases and 7 bases, with 17 bases remaining between them. This CDR3 comprises 14 residues. The germline gives CDR1 SGHTA, CDR2 FQGNSA. CDR3 protein: CASSIGTSLREAFF. For the CDR3, the DNA is TGTGCCAGCAGCATTGGGACGTCGCTGCGTGAAGCTTTCTTT.

The V call is TRBV20-1, the J call TRBJ2-2; no definite D call. Trimming pared 4 bases from V and 1 base from J, leaving 10 bases between. The germline CDR1 and CDR2 sequences are DFQATT and SNEGSKA (reference sequence). The CDR3 totals 14 residues. DNA of the CDR3: TGCAGTGCTACTCTCCTATTGAACACCGGGGAGCTGTTTTTT. It yields the protein CSATLLLNTGELFF.